A single sample is the source of the 29 T cell receptor beta chains below, sequenced in a study of blood T cell repertoires in COVID-19. Some clones are missing from TCRdb's copy, which holds only in-frame ones; the method was immunoSEQ multiplex PCR. The data hold a few hundred thousand clones, with 70% to 90% observed a single time. Sequenced material: peripheral blood. Source of these receptors: a man aged 45-65 years with acute or convalescent COVID-19.

This clone came up a few times. The V and J genes are TRBV2 and TRBJ1-5; the match to TRBD1 covers 8 bases. Germline V gene lookup returns CDR1 SNHLY and CDR2 FYNNEI. Germline trimming cut 5 bases from V and 3 bases from J; bases unmatched to any gene: 9. The CDR3 sequence is 16 residues long. The DNA for the CDR3 is TGTGCCAGCAGTCTAAGACAGGGGACGTCCAATCAGCCCCAGCATTTT. This gives the protein CASSLRQGTSNQPQHF.

This clone has more than one count but fewer than ten. V gene TRBV7-9 combines with J gene TRBJ2-2; no clear D gene. CDR3 size: 14 residues. Germline CDR1 is SEHNR and CDR2 is FQNEAQ (reference sequence). V was trimmed by 1 base and J by 3 bases, leaving 6 bases between them. The CDR3 DNA follows: TGTGCCAGCAGCTTAGGGGCCGACACCGGGGAGCTGTTTTTT. It encodes CASSLGADTGELFF.

The rearrangement uses TRBV12-3 or TRBV12-4 and TRBJ1-5, with 9 bases lining up with TRBD1. The CDR3 has 13 amino acids. V was clipped by 7 bases and J by 4 bases; unmatched bases: 2. CDR3 in DNA: TGTGCCAGCACAGGACAGGGGAATCAGCCCCAGCATTTT. It encodes CASTGQGNQPQHF.

In its sample, this clone was seen a few times. This rearrangement joins TRBV6-5 to TRBJ1-4, with D perhaps matching TRBD1 (6 bases). The CDR3 is 15 residues long. V shed 4 bases and J shed 3 bases, with 12 bases lying between them. Germline V gives CDR1 MNHEY, CDR2 SVGAGI. Here the CDR3 reads CASSSRTVPNEKLFF. For the CDR3, the DNA is TGTGCCAGCAGTTCCCGGACAGTACCTAATGAAAAACTGTTTTTT.

J is TRBJ2-5 and V is TRBV7-9; D is ambiguous. CDR1 SEHNR and CDR2 FQNEAQ come from the germline V gene (reference sequence). Trimming pared 2 bases from V and 2 bases from J, leaving 3 bases between. This CDR3 contains 12 residues. The CDR3 DNA reads TGTGCCAGCAGCTTAACTCAAGAGACCCAGTACTTC. It codes for CASSLTQETQYF.

This clone was recorded only once. The genes are TRBV18 and TRBJ1-5, with unresolved D. V was pared by 3 bases and J by 7 bases, with 10 bases between. The germline V gene encodes CDR1 KGHSH and CDR2 LQKENI. The CDR3 contains 13 residues. CDR3 loop: CASSPGRVQPQHF. CDR3 nucleotides: TGTGCCAGCTCACCGGGGAGGGTCCAGCCCCAGCATTTT.

The rearrangement uses TRBV4-1 and TRBJ2-5; maybe TRBD2 (5 bases). Germline V gene data show CDR1 as MGHRA and CDR2 as YSYEKL. V gave up 0 bases and J gave up 7 bases, with 12 bases separating them. The CDR3 consists of 14 residues. Written as DNA, the CDR3 is TGCGCCAGCAGCCAAGACGTCGGGGTACGGACCCAGTACTTC. Its protein product is CASSQDVGVRTQYF.

This clone was observed once. The chain couples TRBV2 to TRBJ1-5; D perhaps matches TRBD1 (6 bases). CDR3 length equals 14 residues. Germline V gives CDR1 SNHLY, CDR2 FYNNEI. Between the trimmed V and J ends, which lost 6 bases and 5 bases, there was a span of 14 bases. CDR3 in DNA: TGTGCCAGCAGCAGACAGGTTTCGGATCAGCCCCAGCATTTT. Residues: CASSRQVSDQPQHF.

The CDR3 nucleotides read TGTGCCAGCAGTTTTTATACCCAGGAAAAACTGTTTTTT. It yields the protein CASSFYTQEKLFF. The chain recombines TRBV12-3 or TRBV12-4 with TRBJ1-4; D uncertain. Trimming shortened V by 3 bases and J by 8 bases, and 10 bases separated the two germline ends. This CDR3 contains 13 residues.

The chain joins TRBV5-1 to TRBJ2-7; 7 bases map to TRBD1. CDR3 length: 14 residues. Germline values: CDR1 SGHRS, CDR2 YFSETQ. V gave up 4 bases and J gave up 3 bases; unmatched junction bases: 7. DNA for the CDR3: TGCGCCAGCAGCCAACAGGGGTCAGACTACGAGCAGTACTTC. It yields the protein CASSQQGSDYEQYF.

J is TRBJ2-5 and V is TRBV11-3; tentatively, D is TRBD1 (5 bases). V was cut by 5 bases and J by 4 bases, with 29 bases left in between. The CDR3 contains 19 residues. Germline V gene lookup returns CDR1 SGHNT and CDR2 YENEEA. The CDR3 region is CASSPNDARGRVGRETQYF. CDR3 bases: TGTGCCAGCAGCCCGAACGACGCCCGCGGCAGGGTGGGAAGAGAGACCCAGTACTTC.

This chain links TRBV2 with TRBJ1-4; possible D gene TRBD1, 6 bases. CDR1 and CDR2 from the germline V gene are SNHLY and FYNNEI. This CDR3 contains 15 residues. V was cut by 0 bases and J by 7 bases, with 12 bases left in between. This CDR3 is CASSEAGGLFEKLFF. Here the CDR3 DNA reads TGTGCCAGCAGTGAAGCGGGGGGGCTTTTTGAAAAACTGTTTTTT. The variable domain in full, with the rest retrieved from reference TRBV2 and TRBJ1-4, is EPEVTQTPSHQVTQMGQEVILRCVPISNHLYFYWYRQILGQKVEFLVSFYNNEISEKSEIFDDQFSVERPDGSNFTLKIRSTKLEDSAMYFCASSEAGGLFEKLFFGSGTQLSVL.

This clone was found a few times. The chain joins TRBV15 to TRBJ1-4; a weak D match, TRBD1 (6 bases). Germline CDR1 and CDR2: LNHNV and YYDKDF (reference sequence). V was clipped by 0 bases and J by 10 bases, with 18 bases between them. The length of the CDR3 is 16 residues. CDR3 region: CATSREQGTLIPKLFF. The DNA for the CDR3 is TGTGCCACCAGCAGAGAACAGGGAACCCTAATTCCAAAACTGTTTTTT.

V is TRBV12-5 and J is TRBJ2-7; D is ambiguous. Germline assignment: CDR1 LGHNT and CDR2 FRNRAP. There are 14 residues in the CDR3. The ends were cut back, 1 base at V and 5 bases at J, with 12 bases in the middle. This CDR3 reads CASGLAPNNDEQYF. CDR3 in DNA: TGTGCTAGTGGTTTGGCTCCCAACAACGACGAGCAGTACTTC.

This rearrangement joins TRBV3-1 (or the pseudogene TRBV3-2) to TRBJ1-2; 12 bases line up with TRBD1. This CDR3 is built from 15 residues. CDR1 and CDR2 (germline): LGHDT, YNNKEL (reference sequence). V shed 4 bases and J 8 bases; nucleotides not matched to a gene: 8. In DNA, the CDR3 is TGTGCCAGCAGCCCCCGGGACAGGGGGCATCAGGGCTACACCTTC. It yields the protein CASSPRDRGHQGYTF.

The chain links TRBV25-1 to TRBJ2-1; D not certain. This CDR3 spans 15 amino acids. The germline gives CDR1 MGHDK, CDR2 SYGVNS. V shed 1 base and J shed 1 base, with 8 bases lying between them. The CDR3 is CASSESAYSYNEQFF. CDR3 sequence (DNA): TGTGCCAGCAGTGAATCAGCGTATTCCTACAATGAGCAGTTCTTC.

The sample holds one count of this clone. This chain joins TRBV6-6 and TRBJ1-4; TRBD1 matches 7 bases. The CDR3 sequence is 15 residues long. The germline gives CDR1 MNHNY, CDR2 SVGAGI (reference sequence). V gave up 9 bases and J gave up 7 bases; unmatched junction bases: 14. The CDR3 protein is CASNSRGTQTEKLFF. CDR3 DNA sequence: TGTGCCAGTAACTCCAGGGGGACCCAGACTGAAAAACTGTTTTTT.

The chain is built from TRBV19 and TRBJ2-2; TRBD1 agrees at 9 bases. The V gene's germline CDR1 is LNHDA and CDR2 SQIVND (reference sequence). CDR3 length: 17 residues. V shed 5 bases, J shed 6 bases, and the junction held 13 bases outside the gene matches. CDR3 DNA: TGTGCCAGTAGTCGCGAGCCGGGACAGGGAATCCCCGGGGAGCTGTTTTTT. This sequence encodes CASSREPGQGIPGELFF.

The chain uses TRBV5-6 and TRBJ1-5, with D unresolved. Germline values: CDR1 SGHDT, CDR2 YYEEEE. The CDR3 extends over 16 amino acids. With 0 bases removed from V and 1 base from J, the gap between germline ends came to 11 bases. CDR3 sequence: CASSLGGLLSNQPQHF. Written as DNA, the CDR3 is TGTGCCAGCAGCTTGGGCGGGCTTTTGAGCAATCAGCCCCAGCATTTT. The variable domain in full, with the rest retrieved from reference TRBV5-6 and TRBJ1-5, is DAGVTQSPTHLIKTRGQQVTLRCSPKSGHDTVSWYQQALGQGPQFIFQYYEEEERQRGNFPDRFSGHQFPNYSSELNVNALLLGDSALYLCASSLGGLLSNQPQHFGDGTRLSIL.

A few counts support this clone. The chain uses TRBV21-1 and TRBJ1-3; the table calls TRBD1, which could not be checked here. TRBV21-1 is a documented pseudogene. CDR3 length: 16 residues. CDR3 nucleotides: TGTGCCAGCAGCAAAGGCCCCCTGGACAGGGGAAACACCATATATTTT. Its protein product is CASSKGPLDRGNTIYF.

The rearrangement uses TRBV18 and TRBJ1-1; D remains ambiguous. In germline, CDR1 is KGHSH, CDR2 LQKENI. Trimming shortened V by 1 base and J by 1 base, and 10 bases separated the two germline ends. CDR3 length: 15 residues. DNA for the CDR3: TGTGCCAGCTCACCACGCGGAGGTGGGAACACTGAAGCTTTCTTT. It yields the protein CASSPRGGGNTEAFF.

V is TRBV12-2 and J is TRBJ1-3. TRBV12-2 is noted as a pseudogene. This CDR3 has 17 amino acids. The chain's CDR3 is CASRFGYSGRPGNTIYF. The CDR3 DNA reads TGTGCAAGTCGCTTTGGGTATAGCGGCAGGCCTGGAAACACCATATATTTT.

The chain combines TRBV19 with TRBJ1-2; D is ambiguous. The CDR3 has 14 residues. The V gene's germline CDR1 is LNHDA and CDR2 SQIVND (reference sequence). Deletions cut 5 bases from V and 8 bases from J, with 18 bases between. Here the CDR3 DNA reads TGTGCCAGTAGTTTGGTGATGATTCGGGGAGGCTACACCTTC. It codes for CASSLVMIRGGYTF.

This clone appeared once. The chain uses TRBV5-4 and TRBJ2-5; 7 nucleotides line up with TRBD1. The V gene end was trimmed by 0 bases and the J gene end by 5 bases; junction bases not matched to a gene: 7. The germline V gene has CDR1 SGHNT and CDR2 YYREEE (reference sequence). This CDR3 is built from 15 residues. The CDR3 DNA is TGTGCCAGCAGCTTGGGGTTAGTCAGGGGGGAGACCCAGTACTTC. As protein: CASSLGLVRGETQYF.

A single count supports this clone. The chain carries TRBV6-5 and TRBJ1-1; D unclear. Deletions cut 6 bases from V and 0 bases from J, with 11 bases between. Germline V gene lookup returns CDR1 MNHEY and CDR2 SVGAGI. The CDR3 spans 14 residues. This chain's CDR3 is CASSLSTVNTEAFF. The CDR3 DNA reads as TGTGCCAGCAGCTTGTCAACAGTGAACACTGAAGCTTTCTTT.

This chain's CDR3 is CSASSSAGGRSGNTIYF. CDR3 sequence (DNA): TGCAGTGCTAGTTCCTCGGCAGGGGGCCGCTCTGGAAACACCATATATTTT. The chain employs TRBV20-1 and TRBJ1-3; TRBD1 aligns across 8 bases. Germline V gene lookup returns CDR1 DFQATT and CDR2 SNEGSKA (reference sequence). The CDR3 is 17 residues long. J was trimmed by 0 bases and V by 3 bases; bases with no gene match: 10.

This rearrangement joins TRBV19 to TRBJ1-2, with D perhaps matching TRBD1 (6 bases). The CDR3 contains 13 residues. V lost 7 bases, J lost 5 bases, and 14 bases lay in between. The germline V gene encodes CDR1 LNHDA and CDR2 SQIVND (reference sequence). Here the CDR3 reads CASTSDRIYGYTF. CDR3 in DNA: TGTGCCAGTACCTCGGACAGAATTTATGGCTACACCTTC.

This clone appeared a few times. CDR3 in DNA: TGTGCCAGCAGTTTTCGTTTGGGGCGAACGGATACGCAGTATTTT. As protein: CASSFRLGRTDTQYF. V usage is TRBV27 and J usage is TRBJ2-3; D is perhaps TRBD1 (5 bases). Germline V lookup: CDR1 MNHEY, CDR2 SMNVEV (reference sequence). CDR3 length equals 15 residues. Trimming removed 3 bases from V and 6 bases from J, with 16 bases in between.

V gene TRBV5-1 combines with J gene TRBJ1-4, with D hard to call. The length of the CDR3 is 15 residues. V shed 0 bases and J shed 5 bases, with 11 bases lying between them. Per the germline V gene, CDR1 is SGHRS and CDR2 is YFSETQ. This CDR3 reads CASSLGQAPNEKLFF. CDR3 DNA: TGCGCCAGCAGCTTGGGCCAGGCACCCAATGAAAAACTGTTTTTT.